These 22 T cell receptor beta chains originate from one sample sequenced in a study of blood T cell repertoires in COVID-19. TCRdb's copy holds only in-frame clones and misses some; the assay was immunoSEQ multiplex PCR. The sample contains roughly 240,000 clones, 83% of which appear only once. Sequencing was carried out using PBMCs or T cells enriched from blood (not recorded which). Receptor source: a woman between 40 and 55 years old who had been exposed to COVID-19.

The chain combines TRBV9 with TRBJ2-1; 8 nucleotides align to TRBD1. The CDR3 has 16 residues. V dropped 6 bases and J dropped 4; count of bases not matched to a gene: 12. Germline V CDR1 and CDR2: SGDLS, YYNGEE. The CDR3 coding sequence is TGTGCCAGCAACCCGACGACCGGACAGGGTTACAATGAGCAGTTCTTC. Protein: CASNPTTGQGYNEQFF.

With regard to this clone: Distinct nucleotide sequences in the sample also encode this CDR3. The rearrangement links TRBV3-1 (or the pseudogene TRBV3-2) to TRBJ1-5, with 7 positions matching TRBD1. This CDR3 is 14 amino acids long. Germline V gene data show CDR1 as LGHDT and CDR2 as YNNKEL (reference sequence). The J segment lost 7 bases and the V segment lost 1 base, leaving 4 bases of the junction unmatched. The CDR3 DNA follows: TGTGCCAGCAGCCAAGGGTCAGGGGGACAGCCCCAGCATTTT. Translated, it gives CASSQGSGGQPQHF.

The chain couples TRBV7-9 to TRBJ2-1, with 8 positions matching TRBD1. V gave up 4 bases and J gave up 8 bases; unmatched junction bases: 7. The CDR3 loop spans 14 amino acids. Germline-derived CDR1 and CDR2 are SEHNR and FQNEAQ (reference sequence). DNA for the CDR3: TGTGCCAGCAGCTCAGACAGGGGATCTGATGAGCAGTTCTTC. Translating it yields CASSSDRGSDEQFF.

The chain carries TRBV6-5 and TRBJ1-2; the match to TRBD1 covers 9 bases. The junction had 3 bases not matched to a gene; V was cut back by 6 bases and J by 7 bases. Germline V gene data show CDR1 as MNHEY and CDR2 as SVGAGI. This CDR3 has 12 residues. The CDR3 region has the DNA TGTGCCAGCAGAACAGGGGGCCTTGGCTACACCTTC. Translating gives CASRTGGLGYTF.

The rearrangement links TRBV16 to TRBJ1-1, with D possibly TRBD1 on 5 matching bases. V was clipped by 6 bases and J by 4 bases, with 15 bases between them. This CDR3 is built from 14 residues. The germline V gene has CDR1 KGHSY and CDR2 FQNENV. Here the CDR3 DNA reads TGTGCCAGCAGAGCGGGGGGGAGCGTCACTGAAGCTTTCTTT. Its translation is CASRAGGSVTEAFF.

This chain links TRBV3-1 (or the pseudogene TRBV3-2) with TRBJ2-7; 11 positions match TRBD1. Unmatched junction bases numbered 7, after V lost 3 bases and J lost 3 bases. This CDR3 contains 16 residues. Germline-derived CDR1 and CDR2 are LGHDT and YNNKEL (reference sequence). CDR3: CASSQVGTGGYYEQYF. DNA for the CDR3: TGTGCCAGCAGCCAGGTAGGGACAGGGGGGTACTACGAGCAGTACTTC.

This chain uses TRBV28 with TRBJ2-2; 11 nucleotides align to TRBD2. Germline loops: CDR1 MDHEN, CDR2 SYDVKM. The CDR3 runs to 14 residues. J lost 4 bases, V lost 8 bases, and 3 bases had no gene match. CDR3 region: CASHSGGATGELFF. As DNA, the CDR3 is TGTGCCAGCCATAGCGGGGGGGCCACCGGGGAGCTGTTTTTT.

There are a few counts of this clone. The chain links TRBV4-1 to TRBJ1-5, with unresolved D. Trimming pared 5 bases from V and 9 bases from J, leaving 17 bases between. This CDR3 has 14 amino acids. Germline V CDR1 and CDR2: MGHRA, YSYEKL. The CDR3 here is CASSMGASYRPQHF. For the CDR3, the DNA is TGCGCCAGCAGCATGGGAGCAAGCTATCGGCCCCAGCATTTT.

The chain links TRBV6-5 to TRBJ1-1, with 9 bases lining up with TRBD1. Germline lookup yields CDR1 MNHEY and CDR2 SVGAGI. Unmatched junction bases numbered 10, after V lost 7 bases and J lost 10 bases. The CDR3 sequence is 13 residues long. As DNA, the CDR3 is TGTGCCAGCAAACAGGGGGCGGGTGGTGGAGCTTTCTTT. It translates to CASKQGAGGGAFF.

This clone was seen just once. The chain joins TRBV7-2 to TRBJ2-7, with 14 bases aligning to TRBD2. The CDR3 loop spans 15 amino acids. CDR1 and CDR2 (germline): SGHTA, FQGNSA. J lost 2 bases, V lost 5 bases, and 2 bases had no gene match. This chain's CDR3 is CASSATSGGAYEQYF. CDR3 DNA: TGTGCCAGCAGCGCGACTAGCGGGGGGGCCTACGAGCAGTACTTC.

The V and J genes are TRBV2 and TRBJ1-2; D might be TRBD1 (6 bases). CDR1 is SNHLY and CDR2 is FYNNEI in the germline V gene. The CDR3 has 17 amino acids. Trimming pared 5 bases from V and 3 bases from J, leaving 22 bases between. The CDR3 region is CASSPPRGGRTDYGYTF. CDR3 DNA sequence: TGTGCCAGCAGTCCCCCGAGGGGGGGGCGGACCGACTATGGCTACACCTTC.

This chain's CDR3 is CSASQGDYGYTF. The CDR3 DNA reads as TGCAGTGCTAGTCAGGGGGACTATGGCTACACCTTC. The chain combines TRBV20-1 with TRBJ1-2, with TRBD1 matching over 7 bases. The germline V gene encodes CDR1 DFQATT and CDR2 SNEGSKA (reference sequence). This CDR3 has 12 residues. Trimming took 3 bases from V and 3 from J; bases not matched to a gene: 1.

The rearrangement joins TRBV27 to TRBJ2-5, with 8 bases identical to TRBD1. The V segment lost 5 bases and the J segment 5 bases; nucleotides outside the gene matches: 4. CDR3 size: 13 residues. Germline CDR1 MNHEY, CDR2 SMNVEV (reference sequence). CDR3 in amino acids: CASSHQGAETQYF. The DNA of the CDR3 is TGTGCCAGCAGTCACCAGGGGGCCGAGACCCAGTACTTC.

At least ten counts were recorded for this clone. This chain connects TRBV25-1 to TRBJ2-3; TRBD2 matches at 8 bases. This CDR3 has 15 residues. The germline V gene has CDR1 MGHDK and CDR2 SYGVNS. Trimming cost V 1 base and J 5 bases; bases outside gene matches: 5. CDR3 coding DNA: TGTGCCAGCAGTGAATTTAGCGGGGAAGTAGATACGCAGTATTTT. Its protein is CASSEFSGEVDTQYF.

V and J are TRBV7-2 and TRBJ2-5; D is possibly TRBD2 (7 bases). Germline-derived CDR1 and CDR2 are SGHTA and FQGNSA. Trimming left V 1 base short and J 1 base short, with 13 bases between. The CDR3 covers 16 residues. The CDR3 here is CASSLVAGAGQETQYF. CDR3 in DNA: TGTGCCAGCAGCTTAGTGGCGGGGGCGGGCCAAGAGACCCAGTACTTC.

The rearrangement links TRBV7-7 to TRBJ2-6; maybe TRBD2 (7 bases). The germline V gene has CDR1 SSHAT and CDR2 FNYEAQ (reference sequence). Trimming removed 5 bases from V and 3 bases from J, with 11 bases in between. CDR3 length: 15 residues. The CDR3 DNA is TGTGCCAGCAGCCGGGGGGCCGGTGGGGCCAACGTCCTGACTTTC. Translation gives CASSRGAGGANVLTF.

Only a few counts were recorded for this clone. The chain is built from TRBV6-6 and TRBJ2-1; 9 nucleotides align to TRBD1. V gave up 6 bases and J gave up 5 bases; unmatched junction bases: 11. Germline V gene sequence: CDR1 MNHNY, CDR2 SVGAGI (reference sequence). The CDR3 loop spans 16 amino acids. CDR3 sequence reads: CASSQGLGQGNNEQFF. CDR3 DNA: TGTGCCAGCAGCCAAGGTCTCGGACAGGGGAACAATGAGCAGTTCTTC.

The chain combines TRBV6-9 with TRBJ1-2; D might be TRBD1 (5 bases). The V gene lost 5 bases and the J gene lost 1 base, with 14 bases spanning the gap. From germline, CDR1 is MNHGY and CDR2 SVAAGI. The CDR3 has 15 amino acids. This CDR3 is CASSVITGVNYGYTF. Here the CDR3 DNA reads TGTGCCAGCAGTGTTATTACAGGAGTTAACTATGGCTACACCTTC.

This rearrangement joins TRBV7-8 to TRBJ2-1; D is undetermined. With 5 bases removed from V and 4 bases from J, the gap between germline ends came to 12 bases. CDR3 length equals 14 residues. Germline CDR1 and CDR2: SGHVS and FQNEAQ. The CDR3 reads CASSLLNKYNEQFF. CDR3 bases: TGTGCCAGCAGCCTGCTCAACAAATACAATGAGCAGTTCTTC.

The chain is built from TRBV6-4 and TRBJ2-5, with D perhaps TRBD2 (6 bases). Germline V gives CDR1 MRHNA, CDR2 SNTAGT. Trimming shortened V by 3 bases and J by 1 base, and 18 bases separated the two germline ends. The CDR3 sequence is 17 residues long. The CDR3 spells CASSEKSAMGGQETQYF. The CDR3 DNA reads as TGTGCCAGCAGTGAGAAGTCGGCCATGGGGGGCCAAGAGACCCAGTACTTC.

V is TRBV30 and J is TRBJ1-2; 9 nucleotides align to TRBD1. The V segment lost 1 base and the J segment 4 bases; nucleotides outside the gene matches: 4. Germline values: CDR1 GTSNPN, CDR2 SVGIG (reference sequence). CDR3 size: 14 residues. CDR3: CAWSGGTGTYGYTF. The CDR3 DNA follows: TGTGCCTGGAGTGGCGGGACAGGGACCTATGGCTACACCTTC.

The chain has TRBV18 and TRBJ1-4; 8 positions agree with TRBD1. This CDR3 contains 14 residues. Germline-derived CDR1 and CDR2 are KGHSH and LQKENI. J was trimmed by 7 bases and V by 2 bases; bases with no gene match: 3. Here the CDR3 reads CASSPFGTGEKLFF. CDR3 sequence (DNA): TGTGCCAGCTCACCATTTGGGACAGGTGAAAAACTGTTTTTT.